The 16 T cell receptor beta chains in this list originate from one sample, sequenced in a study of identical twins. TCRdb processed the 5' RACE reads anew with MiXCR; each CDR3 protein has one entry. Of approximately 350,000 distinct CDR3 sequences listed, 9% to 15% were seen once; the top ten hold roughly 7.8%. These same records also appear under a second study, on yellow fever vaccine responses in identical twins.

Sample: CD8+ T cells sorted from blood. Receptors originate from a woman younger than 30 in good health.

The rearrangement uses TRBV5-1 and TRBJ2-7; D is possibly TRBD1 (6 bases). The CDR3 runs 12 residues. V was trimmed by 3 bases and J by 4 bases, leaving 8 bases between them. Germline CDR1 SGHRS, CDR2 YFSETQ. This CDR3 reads CASSYQGYEQYF. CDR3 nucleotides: TGCGCCAGCAGCTACCAGGGGTACGAGCAGTACTTC.

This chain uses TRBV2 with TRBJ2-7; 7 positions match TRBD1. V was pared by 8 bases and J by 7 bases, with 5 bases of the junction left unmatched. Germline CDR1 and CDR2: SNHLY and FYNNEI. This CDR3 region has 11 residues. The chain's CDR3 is CASPKGQEQYF. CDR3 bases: TGTGCCAGCCCCAAGGGACAGGAGCAGTACTTC.

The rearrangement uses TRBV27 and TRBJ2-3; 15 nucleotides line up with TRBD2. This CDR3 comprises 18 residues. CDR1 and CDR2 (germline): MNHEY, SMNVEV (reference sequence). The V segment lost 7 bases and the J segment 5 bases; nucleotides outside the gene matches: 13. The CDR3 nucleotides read TGTGCCAGCAATATGGGACTAGCGGGAGGTTCATCGGTAGATACGCAGTATTTT. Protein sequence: CASNMGLAGGSSVDTQYF.

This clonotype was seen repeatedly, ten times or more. The CDR3, as DNA: TGTGCCAGCAGGGGGGCAGGTGGCAATCAGCCCCAGCATTTT. Translated, it gives CASRGAGGNQPQHF. The chain recombines TRBV12-3 or TRBV12-4 with TRBJ1-5; D is perhaps TRBD1 (6 bases). This CDR3 spans 14 amino acids. Deletions cut 6 bases from V and 2 bases from J, with 11 bases between.

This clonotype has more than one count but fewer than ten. The CDR3: CSVEGTGTGGLSGNTIYF. In DNA form, the CDR3 reads TGCAGCGTTGAAGGAACCGGGACAGGGGGCCTGTCTGGAAACACCATATATTTT. The rearrangement uses TRBV29-1 and TRBJ1-3; 12 bases are a match to TRBD1. Germline values: CDR1 SQVTM, CDR2 ANQGSEA. The CDR3 runs to 18 residues. V shed 1 base, J shed 1 base, and the junction held 8 bases outside the gene matches.

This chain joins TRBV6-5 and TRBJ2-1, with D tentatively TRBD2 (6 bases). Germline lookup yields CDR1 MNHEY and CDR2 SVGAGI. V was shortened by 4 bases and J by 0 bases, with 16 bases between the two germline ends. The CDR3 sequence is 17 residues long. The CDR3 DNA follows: TGTGCCAGCAGTTCTACCCGGGAGTCAATCTCCTACAATGAGCAGTTCTTC. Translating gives CASSSTRESISYNEQFF.

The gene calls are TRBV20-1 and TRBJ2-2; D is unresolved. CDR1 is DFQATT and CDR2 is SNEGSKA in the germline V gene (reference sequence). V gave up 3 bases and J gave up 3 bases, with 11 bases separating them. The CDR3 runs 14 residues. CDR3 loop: CSASPREDTGELFF. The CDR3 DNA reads TGCAGTGCTAGCCCCCGCGAGGACACCGGGGAGCTGTTTTTT.

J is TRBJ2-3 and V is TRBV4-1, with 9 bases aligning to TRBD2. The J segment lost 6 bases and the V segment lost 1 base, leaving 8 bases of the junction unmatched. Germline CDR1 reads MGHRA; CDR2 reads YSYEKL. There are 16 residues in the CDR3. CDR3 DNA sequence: TGCGCCAGCAGCCAAGCGGGCGGGAGGGCCTCTGATACGCAGTATTTT. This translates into CASSQAGGRASDTQYF.

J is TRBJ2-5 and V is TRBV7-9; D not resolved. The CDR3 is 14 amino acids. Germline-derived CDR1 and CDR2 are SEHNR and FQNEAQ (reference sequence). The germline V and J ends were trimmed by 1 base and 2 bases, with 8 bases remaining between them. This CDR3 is CASSLDMEQETQYF. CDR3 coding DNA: TGTGCCAGCAGCTTAGACATGGAACAAGAGACCCAGTACTTC. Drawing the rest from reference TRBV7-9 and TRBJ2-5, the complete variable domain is DTGVSQNPRHKITKRGQNVTFRCDPISEHNRLYWYRQTLGQGPEFLTYFQNEAQLEKSRLLSDRFSAERPKGSFSTLEIQRTEQGDSAMYLCASSLDMEQETQYFGPGTRLLVL.

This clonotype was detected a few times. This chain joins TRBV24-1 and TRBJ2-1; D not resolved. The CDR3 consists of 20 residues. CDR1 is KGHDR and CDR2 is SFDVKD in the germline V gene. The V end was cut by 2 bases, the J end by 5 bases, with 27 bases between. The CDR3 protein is CATSDWEFGLAPIGHNEQFF. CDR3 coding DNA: TGTGCCACCAGTGATTGGGAATTCGGGTTGGCCCCAATAGGGCACAATGAGCAGTTCTTC.

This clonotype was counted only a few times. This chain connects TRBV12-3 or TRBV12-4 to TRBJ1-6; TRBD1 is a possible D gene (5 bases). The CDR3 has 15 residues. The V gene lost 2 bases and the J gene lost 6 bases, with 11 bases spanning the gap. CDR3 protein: CASSLLRGVNSPLHF. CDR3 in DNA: TGTGCCAGCAGTTTACTTCGGGGGGTTAATTCACCCCTCCACTTT.

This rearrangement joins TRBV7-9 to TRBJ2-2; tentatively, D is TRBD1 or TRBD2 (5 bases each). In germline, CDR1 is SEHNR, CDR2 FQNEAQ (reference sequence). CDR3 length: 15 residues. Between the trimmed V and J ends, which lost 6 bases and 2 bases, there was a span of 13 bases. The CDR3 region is CASRSGTVNTGELFF. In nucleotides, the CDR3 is TGTGCCAGCAGATCAGGGACGGTTAACACCGGGGAGCTGTTTTTT.

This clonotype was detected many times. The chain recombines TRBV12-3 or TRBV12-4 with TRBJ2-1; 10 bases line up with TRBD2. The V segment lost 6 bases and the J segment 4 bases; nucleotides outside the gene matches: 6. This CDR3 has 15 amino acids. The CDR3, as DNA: TGTGCCAGCAGAGCGGGACTAGCGCCTTACAATGAGCAGTTCTTC. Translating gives CASRAGLAPYNEQFF.

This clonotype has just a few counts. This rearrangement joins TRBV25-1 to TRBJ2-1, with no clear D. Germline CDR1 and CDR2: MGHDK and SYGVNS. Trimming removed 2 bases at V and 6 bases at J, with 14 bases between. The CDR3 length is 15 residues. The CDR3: CASSERLGWGNEQFF. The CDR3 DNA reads TGTGCCAGCAGTGAACGCTTGGGATGGGGCAATGAGCAGTTCTTC.

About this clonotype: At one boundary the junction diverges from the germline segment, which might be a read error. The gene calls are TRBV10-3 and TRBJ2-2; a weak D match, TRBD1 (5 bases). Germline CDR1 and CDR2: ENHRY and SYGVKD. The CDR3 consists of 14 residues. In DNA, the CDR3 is TGTGCCATCAGTGGATCAGGGAACGCCGGGGAGCTGTTTTTT. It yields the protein CAISGSGNAGELFF.

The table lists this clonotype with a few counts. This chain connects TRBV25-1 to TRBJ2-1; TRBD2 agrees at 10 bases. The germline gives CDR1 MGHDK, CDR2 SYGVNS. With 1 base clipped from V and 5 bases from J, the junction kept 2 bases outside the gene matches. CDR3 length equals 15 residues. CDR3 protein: CASSEWTSGDNEQFF. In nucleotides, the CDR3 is TGTGCCAGCAGTGAATGGACTAGCGGAGACAATGAGCAGTTCTTC. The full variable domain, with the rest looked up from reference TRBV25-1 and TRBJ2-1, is EADIYQTPRYLVIGTGKKITLECSQTMGHDKMYWYQQDPGMELHLIHYSYGVNSTEKGDLSSESTVSRIRTEHFPLTLESARPSHTSQYLCASSEWTSGDNEQFFGPGTRLTVL.